This T cell receptor (beta chain) was sequenced in a study of metastatic and nonmetastatic thyroid tumors. Study overall: The study looked at repertoires side by side in blood and in tumor or nodule tissue from malignant and benign thyroid patients.

The entire patient cohort was treatment-naive prior to thyroid surgery. From germline, CDR1 is MNHNS and CDR2 SASEGT. Trimming cost V 9 bases and J 2 bases; bases outside gene matches: 3. This CDR3 region has 12 residues. Whole-study results and caveats: Malignant thyroid tumors reportedly had TCR beta diversity that was significantly higher than in benign nodules, in blood and tumor.

TCRdb re-called the PCR reads via MiXCR. The profile shows several thousand clones, approximately 30% of them singletons. This clone was seen a handful of times. The antigen remains undetermined. This clonotype originated in a female donor with papillary thyroid cancer or a benign thyroid nodule (not recorded which). Some clones in this sample may be carry-over from other donors' samples. Sequenced: adjacent normal tissue. The rearrangement uses TRBV6-1 and TRBJ2-7, with 8 positions matching TRBD1. The CDR3 is CASGTGPYEQYF. As DNA, the CDR3 is TGTGCCAGTGGGACAGGACCCTACGAGCAGTACTTC.